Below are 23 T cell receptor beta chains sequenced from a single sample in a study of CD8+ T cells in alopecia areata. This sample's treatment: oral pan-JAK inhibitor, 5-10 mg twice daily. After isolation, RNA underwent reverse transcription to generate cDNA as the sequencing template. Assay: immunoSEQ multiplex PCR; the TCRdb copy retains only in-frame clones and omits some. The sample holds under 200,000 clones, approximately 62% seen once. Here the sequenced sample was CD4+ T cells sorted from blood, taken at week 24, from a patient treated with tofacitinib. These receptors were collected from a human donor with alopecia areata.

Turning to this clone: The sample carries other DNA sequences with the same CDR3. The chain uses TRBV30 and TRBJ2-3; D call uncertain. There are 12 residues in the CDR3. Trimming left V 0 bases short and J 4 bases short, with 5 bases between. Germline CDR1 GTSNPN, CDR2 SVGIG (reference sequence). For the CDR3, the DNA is TGTGCCTGGAGTGTCTCTGCAGATACGCAGTATTTT. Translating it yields CAWSVSADTQYF.

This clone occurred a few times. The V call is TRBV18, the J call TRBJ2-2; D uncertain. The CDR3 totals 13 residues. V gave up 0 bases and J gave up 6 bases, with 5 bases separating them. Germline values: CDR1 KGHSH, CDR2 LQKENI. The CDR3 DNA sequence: TGTGCCAGCTCACCACCGATGGCCGGGGAGCTGTTTTTT. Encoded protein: CASSPPMAGELFF. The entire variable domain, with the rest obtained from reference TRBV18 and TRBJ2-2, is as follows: NAGVMQNPRHLVRRRGQEARLRCSPMKGHSHVYWYRQLPEEGLKFMVYLQKENIIDESGMPKERFSAEFPKEGPSILRIQQVVRGDSAAYFCASSPPMAGELFFGEGSRLTVL.

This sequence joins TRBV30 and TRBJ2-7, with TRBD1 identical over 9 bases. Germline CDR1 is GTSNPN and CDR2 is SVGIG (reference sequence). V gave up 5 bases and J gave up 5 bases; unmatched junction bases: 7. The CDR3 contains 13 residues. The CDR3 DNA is TGTGCCTGGGCCCGACAGGGGGGCGACGAGCAGTACTTC. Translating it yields CAWARQGGDEQYF.

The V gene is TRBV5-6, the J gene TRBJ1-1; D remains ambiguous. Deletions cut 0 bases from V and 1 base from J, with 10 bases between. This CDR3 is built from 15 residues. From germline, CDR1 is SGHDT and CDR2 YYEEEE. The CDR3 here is CASSLAMAGNTEAFF. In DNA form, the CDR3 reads TGTGCCAGCAGCTTGGCTATGGCGGGGAACACTGAAGCTTTCTTT.

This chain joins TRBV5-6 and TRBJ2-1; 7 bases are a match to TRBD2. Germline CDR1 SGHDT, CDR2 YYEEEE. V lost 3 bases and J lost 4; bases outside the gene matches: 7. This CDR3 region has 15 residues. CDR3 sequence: CASSWRPGGYNEQFF. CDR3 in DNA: TGTGCCAGCAGCTGGAGACCGGGGGGATACAATGAGCAGTTCTTC. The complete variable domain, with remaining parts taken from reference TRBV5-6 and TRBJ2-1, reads DAGVTQSPTHLIKTRGQQVTLRCSPKSGHDTVSWYQQALGQGPQFIFQYYEEEERQRGNFPDRFSGHQFPNYSSELNVNALLLGDSALYLCASSWRPGGYNEQFFGPGTRLTVL.

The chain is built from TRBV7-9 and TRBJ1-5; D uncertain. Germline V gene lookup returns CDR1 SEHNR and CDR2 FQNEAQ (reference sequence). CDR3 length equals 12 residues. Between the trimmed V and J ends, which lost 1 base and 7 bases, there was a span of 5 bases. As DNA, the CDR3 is TGTGCCAGCAGCTTAGACGGGCAGCCCCAGCATTTT. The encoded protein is CASSLDGQPQHF.

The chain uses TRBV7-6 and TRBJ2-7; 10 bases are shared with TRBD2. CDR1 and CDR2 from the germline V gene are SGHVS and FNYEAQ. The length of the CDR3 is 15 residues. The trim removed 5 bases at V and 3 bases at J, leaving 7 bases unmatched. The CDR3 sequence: CASSARTSGNYEQYF. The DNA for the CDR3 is TGTGCCAGCAGCGCCAGGACTAGCGGAAACTACGAGCAGTACTTC.

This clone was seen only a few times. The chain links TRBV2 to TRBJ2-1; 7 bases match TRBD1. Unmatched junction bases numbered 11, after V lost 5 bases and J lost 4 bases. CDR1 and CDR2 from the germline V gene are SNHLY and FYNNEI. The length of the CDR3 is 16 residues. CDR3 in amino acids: CASSSRGTAEYNEQFF. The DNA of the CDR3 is TGTGCCAGCAGTTCCCGTGGGACAGCAGAGTACAATGAGCAGTTCTTC.

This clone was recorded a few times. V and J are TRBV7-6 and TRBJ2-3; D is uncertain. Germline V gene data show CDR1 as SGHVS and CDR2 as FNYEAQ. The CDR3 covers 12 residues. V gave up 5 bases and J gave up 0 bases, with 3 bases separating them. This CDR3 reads CASSRSTDTQYF. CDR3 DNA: TGTGCCAGCAGCCGAAGCACAGATACGCAGTATTTT.

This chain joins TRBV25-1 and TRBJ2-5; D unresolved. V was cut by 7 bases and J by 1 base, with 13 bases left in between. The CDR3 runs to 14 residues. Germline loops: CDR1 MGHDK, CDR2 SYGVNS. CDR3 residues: CASTDNEVQETQYF. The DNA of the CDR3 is TGTGCCAGCACCGACAATGAGGTCCAAGAGACCCAGTACTTC.

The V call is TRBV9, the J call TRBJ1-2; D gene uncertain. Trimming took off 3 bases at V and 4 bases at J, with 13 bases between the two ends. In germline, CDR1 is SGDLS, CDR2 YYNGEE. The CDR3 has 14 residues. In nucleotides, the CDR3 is TGTGCCAGCAGCGCCACACGGACGACCTATGGCTACACCTTC. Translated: CASSATRTTYGYTF.

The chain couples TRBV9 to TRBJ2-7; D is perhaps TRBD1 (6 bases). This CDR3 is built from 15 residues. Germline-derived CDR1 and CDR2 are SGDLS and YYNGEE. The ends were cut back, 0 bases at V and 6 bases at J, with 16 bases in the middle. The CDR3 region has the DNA TGTGCCAGCAGCGTAGAGCCTATACAGGGACGCGAGCAGTACTTC. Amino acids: CASSVEPIQGREQYF.

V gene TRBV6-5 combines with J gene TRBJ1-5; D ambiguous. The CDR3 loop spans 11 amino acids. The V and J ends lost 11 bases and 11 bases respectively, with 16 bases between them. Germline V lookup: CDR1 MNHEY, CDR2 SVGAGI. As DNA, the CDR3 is TGTGCCGAGGGCGAGTCCTCAGCCCAGCATTTT. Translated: CAEGESSAQHF.

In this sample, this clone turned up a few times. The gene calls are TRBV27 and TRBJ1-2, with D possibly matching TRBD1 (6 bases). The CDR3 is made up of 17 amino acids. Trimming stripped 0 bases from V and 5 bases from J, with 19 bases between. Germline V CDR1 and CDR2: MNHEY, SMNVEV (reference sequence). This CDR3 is CASSLSLRPGARYGYTF. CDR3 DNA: TGTGCCAGCAGTTTATCTCTGAGGCCGGGGGCGCGGTATGGCTACACCTTC.

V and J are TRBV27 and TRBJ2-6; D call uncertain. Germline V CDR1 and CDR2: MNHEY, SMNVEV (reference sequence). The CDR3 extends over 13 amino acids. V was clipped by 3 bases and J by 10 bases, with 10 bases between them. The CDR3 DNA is TGTGCCAGCAGTTTGGGAACAGCTAACGTCCTGACTTTC. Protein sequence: CASSLGTANVLTF.

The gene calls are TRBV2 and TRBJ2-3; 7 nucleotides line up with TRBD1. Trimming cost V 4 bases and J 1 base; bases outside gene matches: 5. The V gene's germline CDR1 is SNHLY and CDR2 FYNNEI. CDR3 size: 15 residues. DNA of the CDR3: TGTGCCAGCAGTGCTACCGGACAGGGCACAGATACGCAGTATTTT. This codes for CASSATGQGTDTQYF.

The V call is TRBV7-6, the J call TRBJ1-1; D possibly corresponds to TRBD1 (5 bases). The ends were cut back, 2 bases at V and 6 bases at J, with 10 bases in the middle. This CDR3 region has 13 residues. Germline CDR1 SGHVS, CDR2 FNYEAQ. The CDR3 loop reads CASSLQGRAEAFF. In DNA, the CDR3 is TGTGCCAGCAGCTTACAGGGACGCGCTGAAGCTTTCTTT.

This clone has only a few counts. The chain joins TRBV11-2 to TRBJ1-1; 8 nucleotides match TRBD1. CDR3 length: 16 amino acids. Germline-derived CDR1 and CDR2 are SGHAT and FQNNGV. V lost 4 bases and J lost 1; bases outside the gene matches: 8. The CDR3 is CASSSQGVEPNTEAFF. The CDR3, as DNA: TGTGCCAGCAGCTCACAGGGGGTGGAGCCGAACACTGAAGCTTTCTTT. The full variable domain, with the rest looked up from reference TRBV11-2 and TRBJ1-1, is EAGVAQSPRYKIIEKRQSVAFWCNPISGHATLYWYQQILGQGPKLLIQFQNNGVVDDSQLPKDRFSAERLKGVDSTLKIQPAKLEDSAVYLCASSSQGVEPNTEAFFGQGTRLTVV.

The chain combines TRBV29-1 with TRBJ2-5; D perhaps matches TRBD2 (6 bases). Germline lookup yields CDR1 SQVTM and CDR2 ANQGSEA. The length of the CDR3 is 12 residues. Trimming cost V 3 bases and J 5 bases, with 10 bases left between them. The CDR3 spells CSVDRGGETQYF. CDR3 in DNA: TGCAGCGTTGATCGGGGAGGCGAGACCCAGTACTTC.

This chain's CDR3 is CATSRGKFRETQYF. CDR3 DNA sequence: TGTGCCACCAGCAGAGGGAAGTTTCGGGAGACCCAGTACTTC. The chain combines TRBV15 with TRBJ2-5, with no clear D. The CDR3 consists of 14 residues. Trimming left V 1 base short and J 5 bases short, with 11 bases between. Germline CDR1 LNHNV, CDR2 YYDKDF (reference sequence).

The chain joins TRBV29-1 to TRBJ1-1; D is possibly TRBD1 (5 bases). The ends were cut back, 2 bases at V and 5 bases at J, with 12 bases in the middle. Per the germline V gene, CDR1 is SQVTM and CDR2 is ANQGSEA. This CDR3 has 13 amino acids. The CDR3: CSVETGGETEAFF. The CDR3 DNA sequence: TGCAGCGTTGAAACAGGAGGCGAGACTGAAGCTTTCTTT.

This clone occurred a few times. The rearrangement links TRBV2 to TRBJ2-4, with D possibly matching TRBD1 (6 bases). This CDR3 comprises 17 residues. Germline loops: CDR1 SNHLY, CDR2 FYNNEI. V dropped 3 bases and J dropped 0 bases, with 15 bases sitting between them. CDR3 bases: TGTGCCAGCAGTGAGGAGGCTGGACAGCTAGCCAAAAACATTCAGTACTTC. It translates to CASSEEAGQLAKNIQYF.

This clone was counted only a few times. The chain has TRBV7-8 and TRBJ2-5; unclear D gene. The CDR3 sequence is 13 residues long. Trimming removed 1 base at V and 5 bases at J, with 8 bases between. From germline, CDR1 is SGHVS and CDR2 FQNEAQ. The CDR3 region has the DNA TGTGCCAGCAGCTTAGACCGGGTGGAGACCCAGTACTTC. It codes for CASSLDRVETQYF.